Detailed here is one T cell receptor (beta chain). Its antigen is unknown. At one end the junction does not follow the germline gene, possibly because of a read error. This sample stems from a study of T cell responses to AZD1222 COVID-19 vaccine. Germline values: CDR1 MNHEY, CDR2 SMNVEV (reference sequence). The CDR3 has 11 residues. The repertoire was sequenced with immunoSEQ multiplex PCR; TCRdb's copy has only in-frame clones and lacks some. This table has some 150,000 clones, more than 80% appearing once. Whole-study results and caveats: Repertoire samples came only from after the peak T cell response. In the spike-specific TCR repertoire, nearly half reportedly target unmutated variant regions. In a largely white British group with more females than males, clonal diversity was possibly underestimated. The number of AZD1222 recipients seropositive at baseline was only five to seven.

The sequence was obtained from an adult who received the MenACWY meningococcal vaccine as a control. Sequencing used peripheral blood, obtained 28 days after the second dose of the MenACWY control vaccine. J is TRBJ2-7 and V is TRBV27; maybe TRBD1 (5 bases). The CDR3 loop is CASSSTSTQGF. In DNA, the CDR3 is TGTGCCAGCAGTTCCACTTCGACTCAGGGTTTC.